These T cell receptor beta chains were read from a single sample in a study of OX40 agonist ivuxolimab in advanced cancers. The table came from immunoSEQ multiplex PCR; TCRdb's copy has only in-frame clones and leaves some out. The sample contains approximately 52,000 clones, nearly 85% of which appear only once. The starting material was CD4+ or CD8+ T cells sorted from blood, obtained in a trial of the OX40 agonist ivuxolimab. The receptors originated from an adult with an advanced solid tumor such as melanoma, head and neck, liver or kidney cancer. The CDR3 runs from the conserved cysteine through the conserved F or W. D genes are given only for firm matches. Size is omitted from some rows. Given values are once, few, many or a class for expanded clones.

CDR3: CASLRGGTNTEAFF
DNA: TGTGCCAGCTTGCGGGGGGGGACGAACACTGAAGCTTTCTTT
V: TRBV28
D: -
size: -
J: TRBJ1-1
length: 14

CDR3: CASSPNDPGNTIYF
DNA: TGTGCCAGCAGCCCCAATGACCCTGGAAACACCATATATTTT
V: TRBV6-6
D: -
size: -
J: TRBJ1-3
length: 14

CDR3: CASSLGQGLLQNEKLFF
DNA: TGCGCCAGCAGCCTAGGACAGGGTTTACTCCAAAATGAAAAACTGTTTTTT
V: TRBV5-1
D: TRBD1
size: -
J: TRBJ1-4
length: 17

CDR3: CASSFRSEKLFF
DNA: TGTGCCAGCAGTTTTAGGAGTGAAAAACTGTTTTTT
V: TRBV28
D: -
size: -
J: TRBJ1-4
length: 12

CDR3: CASSVGGGRETQYF
DNA: TGTGCCAGCAGCGTCGGGGGGGGCCGGGAGACCCAGTACTTC
V: TRBV7-2
D: TRBD2
size: -
J: TRBJ2-5
length: 14

CDR3: CASRQDYTDTQYF
DNA: TGTGCCAGCAGACAGGACTACACAGATACGCAGTATTTT
V: TRBV2
D: -
size: -
J: TRBJ2-3
length: 13

CDR3: CAWSVGRLAGGGTQYF
DNA: TGTGCCTGGAGTGTAGGTAGACTAGCGGGAGGAGGGACCCAGTACTTC
V: TRBV30
D: TRBD2
size: -
J: TRBJ2-5
length: 16

CDR3: CAHYTGGTDTQYF
DNA: TGCGCCCATTACACGGGGGGGACAGATACGCAGTATTTT
V: TRBV10-1
D: TRBD2
size: few
J: TRBJ2-3
length: 13

CDR3: CASSVGGAYNSPLHF
DNA: TGTGCCAGCAGCGTAGGAGGGGCCTATAATTCACCCCTCCACTTT
V: TRBV9
D: -
size: -
J: TRBJ1-6
length: 15

CDR3: CASSPTILGKETQYF
DNA: TGCGCCAGCAGCCCTACAATCTTGGGGAAAGAGACCCAGTACTTC
V: TRBV4-3
D: -
size: -
J: TRBJ2-5
length: 15

CDR3: CASSEWETQYF
DNA: TGTGCCAGCAGTGAATGGGAGACCCAGTACTTC
V: TRBV2
D: -
size: -
J: TRBJ2-5
length: 11

CDR3: CASRVQGGNSPLHF
DNA: TGTGCCAGCAGGGTACAGGGGGGTAATTCACCCCTCCACTTT
V: TRBV2
D: TRBD1
size: -
J: TRBJ1-6
length: 14

CDR3: CASSAGLANTGELFF
DNA: TGTGCCAGCAGCGCGGGACTCGCGAACACCGGGGAGCTGTTTTTT
V: TRBV7-2
D: -
size: -
J: TRBJ2-2
length: 15

CDR3: CASRTGQPGSNQPQHF
DNA: TGTGCCAGCAGAACGGGACAGCCAGGCAGCAATCAGCCCCAGCATTTT
V: TRBV6-6
D: TRBD1
size: -
J: TRBJ1-5
length: 16

CDR3: CASTLIGLSNQPQHF
DNA: TGTGCCAGTACCCTAATAGGTCTTAGCAATCAGCCCCAGCATTTT
V: TRBV19
D: -
size: -
J: TRBJ1-5
length: 15

CDR3: CASTLGQNYGYTF
DNA: TGTGCCAGCACCCTTGGACAGAACTATGGCTACACCTTC
V: TRBV21-1
D: -
size: -
J: TRBJ1-2
length: 13

CDR3: CAWRGQGPTRESTNEKLFF
DNA: TGTGCCTGGAGGGGACAGGGGCCGACGAGGGAGTCAACTAATGAAAAACTGTTTTTT
V: TRBV30
D: TRBD1
size: -
J: TRBJ1-4
length: 19

CDR3: CASSQLFGQVGKLFF
DNA: TGCGCCAGCAGCCAATTATTCGGACAGGTTGGAAAACTGTTTTTT
V: TRBV4-1
D: TRBD1
size: -
J: TRBJ1-4
length: 15

CDR3: CSVARDLGPDEKLFF
DNA: TGCAGCGTGGCCCGGGACCTGGGCCCGGATGAAAAACTGTTTTTT
V: TRBV29-1
D: -
size: once
J: TRBJ1-4
length: 15

CDR3: CASSVSTESRNTIYF
DNA: TGTGCCAGCAGCGTAAGCACCGAGAGCAGAAACACCATATATTTT
V: TRBV9
D: -
size: once
J: TRBJ1-3
length: 15

CDR3: CASSSLGGTATDTQYF
DNA: TGTGCCAGCAGCTCACTGGGGGGGACAGCCACAGATACGCAGTATTTT
V: TRBV7-2
D: -
size: -
J: TRBJ2-3
length: 16

CDR3: CASSFPGEGTGYTF
DNA: TGCGCCAGCAGCTTCCCTGGGGAGGGGACCGGCTACACCTTC
V: TRBV5-1
D: -
size: -
J: TRBJ1-2
length: 14

CDR3: CAIPSPVVGGAGGYTF
DNA: TGTGCCATTCCATCCCCGGTTGTAGGGGGCGCGGGTGGCTACACCTTC
V: TRBV28
D: TRBD1
size: -
J: TRBJ1-2
length: 16

CDR3: CASSPRQGGNTIYF
DNA: TGTGCCAGCAGCCCCAGGCAGGGGGGAAACACCATATATTTT
V: TRBV5-4
D: -
size: -
J: TRBJ1-3
length: 14

CDR3: CASEQPYQPQHF
DNA: TGTGCCTCGGAACAGCCGTATCAGCCCCAGCATTTT
V: TRBV19
D: -
size: -
J: TRBJ1-5
length: 12

CDR3: CACTGPPGTDTQYF
DNA: TGTGCCTGCACCGGGCCCCCCGGTACAGATACGCAGTATTTT
V: TRBV30
D: -
size: -
J: TRBJ2-3
length: 14

CDR3: CASSLIGPGGDTQYF
DNA: TGTGCCAGCAGCTTAATAGGACCAGGGGGGGATACGCAGTATTTT
V: TRBV5-4
D: -
size: -
J: TRBJ2-3
length: 15

CDR3: CASSPRVNTEAFF
DNA: TGTGCCAGCAGTCCCAGAGTAAACACTGAAGCTTTCTTT
V: TRBV6-5
D: -
size: -
J: TRBJ1-1
length: 13

CDR3: CASWLGQDYNEQFF
DNA: TGTGCCTCGTGGTTGGGACAAGACTACAATGAGCAGTTCTTC
V: TRBV6-1
D: -
size: few
J: TRBJ2-1
length: 14

CDR3: CASSRTSGDYEQYF
DNA: TGTGCCAGCAGCAGGACTAGCGGGGACTACGAGCAGTACTTC
V: TRBV6-5
D: TRBD2
size: -
J: TRBJ2-7
length: 14

CDR3: CAISRAGGGTGELFF
DNA: TGTGCCATCAGTCGAGCGGGCGGGGGGACCGGGGAGCTGTTTTTT
V: TRBV10-3
D: TRBD2
size: -
J: TRBJ2-2
length: 15

CDR3: CASSEIQSNQPQHF
DNA: TGCGCCAGCAGTGAGATACAATCAAATCAGCCCCAGCATTTT
V: TRBV10-2
D: -
size: -
J: TRBJ1-5
length: 14

CDR3: CASSVGQGPPYEQYF
DNA: TGTGCCAGCAGCGTAGGACAGGGGCCCCCCTACGAGCAGTACTTC
V: TRBV9
D: TRBD1
size: -
J: TRBJ2-7
length: 15

CDR3: CASSTGDHSNQPQHF
DNA: TGTGCCAGTAGTACAGGGGATCATAGCAATCAGCCCCAGCATTTT
V: TRBV19
D: -
size: -
J: TRBJ1-5
length: 15

CDR3: CASSLGLAKETQYF
DNA: TGTGCCAGCAGCTTGGGACTAGCGAAAGAGACCCAGTACTTC
V: TRBV5-4
D: TRBD2
size: -
J: TRBJ2-5
length: 14

CDR3: CASSLAMPDTEAFF
DNA: TGTGCCAGCAGCTTAGCCATGCCCGACACTGAAGCTTTCTTT
V: TRBV7-3
D: -
size: -
J: TRBJ1-1
length: 14

CDR3: CASSYLVQGVYEQYF
DNA: TGTGCCAGCAGTTACTTAGTTCAGGGGGTCTACGAGCAGTACTTC
V: TRBV6-5
D: TRBD1
size: -
J: TRBJ2-7
length: 15

CDR3: CAIRVGSYGYTF
DNA: TGTGCCATCAGGGTAGGTAGCTATGGCTACACCTTC
V: TRBV10-3
D: -
size: -
J: TRBJ1-2
length: 12

CDR3: CASRPGEANTEAFF
DNA: TGTGCCAGCAGACCAGGGGAGGCGAACACTGAAGCTTTCTTT
V: TRBV6-5
D: -
size: -
J: TRBJ1-1
length: 14

CDR3: CASSSSAGTSEGTDTQYF
DNA: TGTGCCAGCAGCAGCTCCGCCGGGACTAGCGAAGGCACAGATACGCAGTATTTT
V: TRBV21-1
D: -
size: -
J: TRBJ2-3
length: 18

CDR3: CASSLETGRDTQYF
DNA: TGTGCCAGCAGTTTGGAGACAGGGAGGGATACGCAGTATTTT
V: TRBV27
D: -
size: -
J: TRBJ2-3
length: 14

CDR3: CASSLQGYTGELFF
DNA: TGCGCCAGCAGCTTACAGGGTTATACCGGGGAGCTGTTTTTT
V: TRBV5-1
D: -
size: many
J: TRBJ2-2
length: 14

CDR3: CATSTIGGTSRREQFF
DNA: TGTGCCACCAGCACCATCGGAGGGACTAGCCGGCGAGAGCAGTTCTTC
V: TRBV15
D: TRBD2
size: -
J: TRBJ2-1
length: 16

CDR3: CASSYRAETSYEQYF
DNA: TGTGCCAGCAGTTATAGGGCGGAAACATCCTACGAGCAGTACTTC
V: TRBV6-5
D: -
size: -
J: TRBJ2-7
length: 15

CDR3: CASNVFGTSGHRGQFF
DNA: TGTGCCAGTAACGTGTTCGGGACTAGCGGACACCGGGGGCAGTTCTTC
V: TRBV19
D: TRBD2
size: -
J: TRBJ2-1
length: 16

CDR3: CASSERRGGRGDTQYF
DNA: TGTGCCAGCAGTGAAAGGCGGGGGGGCCGTGGAGATACGCAGTATTTT
V: TRBV2
D: TRBD2
size: -
J: TRBJ2-3
length: 16

CDR3: CASSESTPSFATGTGGNQPQHF
DNA: TGTGCCAGCAGCGAATCTACCCCCTCCTTTGCGACCGGGACAGGGGGCAATCAGCCCCAGCATTTT
V: TRBV7-8
D: TRBD1
size: -
J: TRBJ1-5
length: 22

CDR3: CASSVRSGDSYEQYF
DNA: TGTGCCAGCAGCGTAAGGTCTGGGGACTCCTACGAGCAGTACTTC
V: TRBV9
D: -
size: -
J: TRBJ2-7
length: 15

CDR3: CASRVGSTGETQYF
DNA: TGTGCCAGCAGAGTTGGGTCCACGGGTGAGACCCAGTACTTC
V: TRBV2
D: -
size: -
J: TRBJ2-5
length: 14

CDR3: CATSSQMARNEKLFF
DNA: TGTGCCACCAGCAGCCAAATGGCGAGAAATGAAAAACTGTTTTTT
V: TRBV15
D: -
size: -
J: TRBJ1-4
length: 15

CDR3: CASSYQMVDYGYTF
DNA: TGTGCCAGCAGTTACCAGATGGTGGACTATGGCTACACCTTC
V: TRBV6-6
D: -
size: -
J: TRBJ1-2
length: 14

CDR3: CASSRGGEGGTEAFF
DNA: TGTGCCAGTTCGAGGGGTGGAGAGGGAGGCACTGAAGCTTTCTTT
V: TRBV28
D: -
size: -
J: TRBJ1-1
length: 15

CDR3: CASSLDQGSTDTQYF
DNA: TGCGCCAGCAGCTTGGACCAGGGGTCTACAGATACGCAGTATTTT
V: TRBV5-1
D: -
size: few
J: TRBJ2-3
length: 15

CDR3: CASSLTWRYNEQFF
DNA: TGTGCCAGCAGCTTAACTTGGAGATACAATGAGCAGTTCTTC
V: TRBV11-2
D: -
size: once
J: TRBJ2-1
length: 14